This record looks at one T cell receptor beta chain sequence and its context. Under the authors' procedure: The authors estimated nucleated cell counts from reference gene primer amplification. Sequencing was performed with immunoSEQ multiplex PCR; in TCRdb, only in-frame clones are kept and a portion is missing. The DNA gave D and trimming, while V, J and clone size come from that table. The sample consists of 180,000 or so clones, roughly 83% of them appearing once. The V gene lost 10 bases and the J gene lost 5 bases, with 12 bases spanning the gap. Germline V gene data show CDR1 as LNHDA and CDR2 as SQIVND (reference sequence). CDR3 length: 12 amino acids. This entry comes from a study of blood T cell repertoires in COVID-19. Donors of Cohort 3 who recovered were those that had two negative PCRs, clearance, or symptom resolution.

Sequencing was performed on PBMCs or T cells enriched from blood (not recorded which). This chain uses TRBV19 with TRBJ1-5; tentatively, D is TRBD1 (6 bases). The clonotype comes from a woman aged 50 to 60 who had recovered from COVID-19. CDR3 residues: CATSGVDQPQHF. CDR3 nucleotides: TGTGCCACCTCAGGGGTTGATCAGCCCCAGCATTTT.